One and the same sample provided the 26 T cell receptor beta chains below, sequenced in a study of blood T cells in healthy people across ages (dated by TCRdb to between 2014 and 2016). The library was prepared using 5' RACE. A second PCR of roughly 6 to 12 cycles was performed with a sample-barcoded 5' primer and a J-beta primer mix. TCRdb reran the public reads through fastp at Q25 and MiXCR, keeping productive beta chains. CDR3 protein sequences are deduplicated, and each keeps its most common genes and DNA. The sample records approximately 1,700,000 distinct CDR3 sequences, roughly 43% of which are singletons. The top ten constitute roughly 23% of the sample. The sequenced sample consisted of blood. The receptors were sampled from a human donor in good health.

This clonotype was seen a few times. The chain links TRBV7-6 to TRBJ1-4; no clear D gene. Trimming removed 2 bases from V and 10 bases from J, with 11 bases in between. CDR1 SGHVS and CDR2 FNYEAQ come from the germline V gene. The CDR3 is 13 residues long. The CDR3 coding sequence is TGTGCCAGCAGCTTAACAGCCCGAGGAAAACTGTTTTTT. It translates to CASSLTARGKLFF.

In its sample, this clonotype was seen a few times. The chain couples TRBV10-3 to TRBJ2-1; a possible D gene is TRBD2 (6 bases). This CDR3 has 12 residues. Between the trimmed V and J ends, which lost 11 bases and 6 bases, there was a span of 14 bases. From germline, CDR1 is ENHRY and CDR2 SYGVKD. The CDR3 sequence is CAVLGLTNEQFF. CDR3 nucleotide sequence: TGTGCCGTACTAGGACTAACCAATGAGCAGTTCTTC.

The rearrangement uses TRBV6-5 and TRBJ1-2, with D possibly matching TRBD1 (5 bases). Germline CDR1 reads MNHEY; CDR2 reads SVGAGI. V was trimmed by 4 bases and J by 4 bases, leaving 16 bases between them. The CDR3 extends over 15 amino acids. The CDR3 nucleotides read TGTGCCAGCAGTTTTGGTGGCGGGGGTGGCTATGGCTACACCTTC. Translating it yields CASSFGGGGGYGYTF.

This clonotype appeared a few times. This chain uses TRBV7-6 with TRBJ2-7, with no clear D. The germline V gene encodes CDR1 SGHVS and CDR2 FNYEAQ. Trimming removed 1 base at V and 7 bases at J, with 14 bases between. This CDR3 contains 14 residues. CDR3 sequence: CASSLGQFLGEQYF. The CDR3, as DNA: TGTGCCAGCAGCTTAGGGCAGTTCCTCGGAGAGCAGTACTTC. Filled out from reference TRBV7-6 and TRBJ2-7, the complete variable domain reads GAGVSQSPRYKVTKRGQDVALRCDPISGHVSLYWYRQALGQGPEFLTYFNYEAQQDKSGLPNDRFSAERPEGSISTLTIQRTEQRDSAMYRCASSLGQFLGEQYFGPGTRLTVT.

V usage is TRBV12-3 or TRBV12-4 and J usage is TRBJ1-6, with a tentative D call TRBD1 (5 bases). The CDR3 has 14 amino acids. V shed 1 base and J shed 8 bases, with 9 bases lying between them. The CDR3 nucleotides are TGTGCCAGCAGTTTAGGACAGAGTTATTCACCCCTCCACTTT. Translation gives CASSLGQSYSPLHF.

The chain couples TRBV3-1 to TRBJ2-1; 7 bases are shared with TRBD2. The V segment lost 0 bases and the J segment 15 bases; nucleotides outside the gene matches: 5. The CDR3 totals 12 residues. CDR1 and CDR2 from the germline V gene are LGHDT and YNNKEL (reference sequence). The CDR3 loop reads CASSQEGGGTFF. Written as DNA, the CDR3 is TGTGCCAGCAGCCAAGAGGGCGGGGGAACGTTCTTC.

This chain joins TRBV4-3 and TRBJ1-4, with D perhaps TRBD1 (5 bases). Trimming cost V 3 bases and J 7 bases, with 15 bases left between them. The length of the CDR3 is 15 residues. CDR1 is LGHNA and CDR2 is YSLEER in the germline V gene. In DNA, the CDR3 is TGCGCCAGCAGCCAGGCGAGGGTGAGGGGTGAAAAACTGTTTTTT. It is translated as CASSQARVRGEKLFF.

The chain combines TRBV7-9 with TRBJ2-3; D gene uncertain. The CDR3 spans 14 residues. Germline V gene sequence: CDR1 SEHNR, CDR2 FQNEAQ (reference sequence). V lost 6 bases to trimming and J lost 0 bases, with 10 bases between them. CDR3 coding DNA: TGTGCCAGCAGTAAGGACCCTAGCACAGATACGCAGTATTTT. Its translation: CASSKDPSTDTQYF.

As concerns this clonotype: Germline is not matched at one junction end, which may reflect a read error. The chain employs TRBV12-3 or TRBV12-4 and TRBJ2-3, with a weak D call TRBD2 (5 bases). CDR3 length: 15 residues. CDR3 nucleotide sequence: TGTGCCAGCAGTTTGGGAGCGGTCTCCACAGATGCGCAGTATTTT. It translates to CASSLGAVSTDAQYF.

The V and J genes are TRBV9 and TRBJ2-1; a possible D gene is TRBD2 (10 bases). CDR1 SGDLS and CDR2 YYNGEE come from the germline V gene. Trimming removed 3 bases from V and 11 bases from J, with 27 bases in between. The CDR3 is made up of 17 amino acids. The CDR3: CASSGGGTGTTSGQQFF. The CDR3 DNA sequence: TGTGCCAGCAGCGGAGGGGGGACAGGGACGACTAGCGGGCAGCAGTTCTTC. The whole variable domain, filled in from reference TRBV9 and TRBJ2-1, reads DSGVTQTPKHLITATGQRVTLRCSPRSGDLSVYWYQQSLDQGLQFLIQYYNGEERAKGNILERFSAQQFPDLHSELNLSSLELGDSALYFCASSGGGTGTTSGQQFFGPGTRLTVL.

This clonotype came up a few times. This chain connects TRBV4-3 to TRBJ2-5; TRBD2 aligns across 9 bases. CDR1 is LGHNA, CDR2 YSLEER, per germline. CDR3 length: 16 amino acids. V shed 0 bases and J 11 bases; nucleotides not matched to a gene: 13. The CDR3: CASSQDVTSGPIAQYF. DNA for the CDR3: TGCGCCAGCAGCCAAGATGTGACTAGCGGTCCAATCGCTCAGTACTTC.

This clonotype was counted between two and nine times. The chain combines TRBV3-1 with TRBJ1-5, with TRBD1 matching 8 bases. The CDR3 spans 17 residues. V was clipped by 1 base and J by 7 bases; unmatched bases: 12. The V gene's germline CDR1 is LGHDT and CDR2 YNNKEL (reference sequence). The CDR3 reads CASSQGSSQGALQPQHF. The CDR3 nucleotides are TGTGCCAGCAGCCAAGGGAGTAGTCAGGGGGCCCTACAGCCCCAGCATTTT.

The chain carries TRBV4-3 and TRBJ1-5; D might be TRBD1 (6 bases). V gave up 4 bases and J gave up 5 bases, with 15 bases separating them. The germline V gene encodes CDR1 LGHNA and CDR2 YSLEER. CDR3 length: 15 residues. For the CDR3, the DNA is TGCGCCAGCAGCCTCATGCCGGACAGCCATCAGCCCCAGCATTTT. It is translated as CASSLMPDSHQPQHF.

The chain has TRBV7-9 and TRBJ2-7; the D call may be TRBD1 or TRBD2 (6 bases each). The germline V and J ends were trimmed by 11 bases and 6 bases, with 14 bases remaining between them. CDR1 SEHNR and CDR2 FQNEAQ come from the germline V gene (reference sequence). The CDR3 covers 11 residues. In DNA, the CDR3 is TGTGCCTCCAGGTCGGGGGCCGAGCAGTACTTC. This encodes CASRSGAEQYF.

This clonotype was recorded a few times. A junction boundary mismatches the germline segment, possibly from a read error. The chain combines TRBV6-5 with TRBJ2-7, with 7 positions matching TRBD2. The CDR3 length is 15 residues. In germline, CDR1 is MNHEY, CDR2 SVGAGI. The CDR3 sequence is CASGYGSAGDYEQYF. In DNA form, the CDR3 reads TGTGCCAGCGGTTACGGCTCGGCGGGGGACTACGAGCAGTACTTC.

The rearrangement links TRBV27 to TRBJ2-3; 8 nucleotides agree with TRBD1. The CDR3 runs 14 residues. CDR1 and CDR2 (germline): MNHEY, SMNVEV (reference sequence). The V gene end was trimmed by 2 bases and the J gene end by 4 bases; junction bases not matched to a gene: 2. CDR3 residues: CASSLQTGADTQYF. DNA for the CDR3: TGTGCCAGCAGTTTACAGACAGGGGCAGATACGCAGTATTTT.

This CDR3 is CASSLGGSEGNYGYTF. CDR3 nucleotide sequence: TGTGCCAGCAGTTTAGGAGGGTCGGAGGGGAACTATGGCTACACCTTC. The V and J genes are TRBV28 and TRBJ1-2; maybe TRBD1 (5 bases). This CDR3 is built from 16 residues. CDR1 and CDR2 (germline): MDHEN, SYDVKM. Trimming shortened V by 2 bases and J by 2 bases, and 15 bases separated the two germline ends.

CDR3 sequence reads: CASSHMDFKIAEAFF. CDR3 bases: TGTGCCAGCAGCCACATGGATTTTAAGATAGCCGAAGCTTTCTTT. The chain carries TRBV7-2 and TRBJ1-1; unclear D gene. V was cut by 5 bases and J by 8 bases, with 21 bases left in between. Looked up from germline, CDR1 is SGHTA and CDR2 is FQGNSA. CDR3 length: 15 residues.

This clonotype was counted many times. The genes are TRBV4-3 and TRBJ2-7; D gene ambiguous. The CDR3 contains 17 residues. Trimming pared 0 bases from V and 3 bases from J, leaving 18 bases between. Germline values: CDR1 LGHNA, CDR2 YSLEER. The CDR3 is CASSQEVSAVTHYEQYF. The CDR3 nucleotides are TGCGCCAGCAGCCAAGAAGTCTCGGCAGTAACTCACTACGAGCAGTACTTC.

A note on this clonotype: Relative to the germline gene, one junction end is altered; a read error may explain this. The rearrangement uses TRBV11-2 and TRBJ2-7; TRBD1 matches 9 bases. Germline-derived CDR1 and CDR2 are SGHAT and FQNNGV. This CDR3 comprises 15 residues. CDR3 sequence: CTSSPKDRGVYEQYF. The DNA of the CDR3 is TGTACCAGCAGCCCCAAAGACAGGGGGGTCTACGAGCAGTACTTC.

This clonotype has just a few counts. The V call is TRBV29-1, the J call TRBJ2-1, with D unclear. Germline assignment: CDR1 SQVTM and CDR2 ANQGSEA. The CDR3 contains 14 residues. The germline V and J ends were trimmed by 5 bases and 5 bases, with 16 bases remaining between them. The CDR3 DNA sequence: TGCAGCGTTTTCCGAGTCTATGGTGACAATGAGCAGTTCTTC. It encodes CSVFRVYGDNEQFF.

This clonotype was observed once. The chain uses TRBV5-1 and TRBJ2-7, with TRBD1 matching 8 bases. The CDR3 runs 15 residues. The V gene end was trimmed by 4 bases and the J gene end by 0 bases; junction bases not matched to a gene: 6. Germline CDR1 SGHRS, CDR2 YFSETQ. The CDR3 spells CASSGTGDLSYEQYF. The CDR3 DNA sequence: TGCGCCAGCAGCGGGACAGGCGATCTCTCCTACGAGCAGTACTTC.

The chain is built from TRBV20-1 and TRBJ2-3; 8 nucleotides match TRBD2. V lost 0 bases and J lost 4; bases outside the gene matches: 6. The CDR3 contains 15 residues. Germline values: CDR1 DFQATT, CDR2 SNEGSKA (reference sequence). The CDR3, as DNA: TGCAGTGCTAGAGAAGTAAAGCGGGGGTCAGATACGCAGTATTTT. Its protein product is CSAREVKRGSDTQYF.

This clonotype has just a few counts. J is TRBJ2-7 and V is TRBV20-1, with TRBD2 identical over 7 bases. CDR1 is DFQATT and CDR2 is SNEGSKA in the germline V gene (reference sequence). This CDR3 region has 15 residues. Trimming took 5 bases from V and 0 from J; bases not matched to a gene: 10. The CDR3 DNA is TGCAGTGCTCGCAGACTAGCCCACCGCTCCTACGAGCAGTACTTC. Protein sequence: CSARRLAHRSYEQYF.

V is TRBV27 and J is TRBJ2-3; the D is unclear. Germline CDR1 and CDR2: MNHEY and SMNVEV (reference sequence). V dropped 3 bases and J dropped 2 bases, with 12 bases sitting between them. This CDR3 has 15 amino acids. CDR3 in DNA: TGTGCCAGCAGTTTTCTTTGGCCTTTCACAGATACGCAGTATTTT. Residues: CASSFLWPFTDTQYF.

This clonotype showed up just a few times. CDR3 DNA: TGCGCCAGCACCACCTCTAGAATCTCGGAGACCCAGTACTTC. Residues: CASTTSRISETQYF. V and J are TRBV5-1 and TRBJ2-5, with D uncertain. There are 14 residues in the CDR3. V was pared by 6 bases and J by 5 bases, with 17 bases between. CDR1 SGHRS and CDR2 YFSETQ come from the germline V gene.